A selection of T cell receptor beta chains follows, all from one sample in a study of CD8 T cells in ankylosing spondylitis. TCRdb passed the 5' RACE reads through MiXCR, listing each CDR3 protein once. In the table there are about 540,000 distinct CDR3 sequences, about 12% of which are singletons. Sequences were obtained from blood, either unsorted or a sorted T cell fraction (not recorded which). The receptor source for this set is a male donor with ankylosing spondylitis. CDR3s include the opening cysteine and the closing phenylalanine or tryptophan. Each record gives: clone size, CDR3 length, V gene, D gene, J gene, CDR3 DNA, CDR3 protein. D genes are given only for firm matches. For some rows the clone size is stated as once, few or many, or as a class when expanded; others skip it.

clone size: few
CDR3 length: 15
V gene: TRBV20-1
D gene: .
J gene: TRBJ2-3
CDR3 DNA: TGCAGTGCTAGACCCTTTACGGGCCGCACAGATACGCAGTATTTT
CDR3 protein: CSARPFTGRTDTQYF

clone size: few
CDR3 length: 17
V gene: TRBV7-9
D gene: TRBD2
J gene: TRBJ2-7
CDR3 DNA: TGTGCCAGCAGCTTAGGTACCGGACTAGTTGGGGACTACGAGCAGTACTTC
CDR3 protein: CASSLGTGLVGDYEQYF

clone size: .
CDR3 length: 16
V gene: TRBV11-2
D gene: TRBD2
J gene: TRBJ2-3
CDR3 DNA: TGTGCCAGCACCGGGACTAGCGGGGGGGGCCCAGATACGCAGTATTTT
CDR3 protein: CASTGTSGGGPDTQYF

clone size: .
CDR3 length: 16
V gene: TRBV19
D gene: TRBD1
J gene: TRBJ2-3
CDR3 DNA: TGTGCCAGTAGTATCGGGGGACAGGGAAGTGCGGATACGCAGTATTTT
CDR3 protein: CASSIGGQGSADTQYF

clone size: .
CDR3 length: 15
V gene: TRBV20-1
D gene: .
J gene: TRBJ2-1
CDR3 DNA: TGCAGTGCTAGAGTTCGTCTGTCCAGACACAATGAGCAGTTCTTC
CDR3 protein: CSARVRLSRHNEQFF

clone size: few
CDR3 length: 11
V gene: TRBV30
D gene: .
J gene: TRBJ2-5
CDR3 DNA: TGTGCCTGGGGAAGTCAAGAGACCCAGTACTTC
CDR3 protein: CAWGSQETQYF

clone size: few
CDR3 length: 15
V gene: TRBV24-1
D gene: .
J gene: TRBJ2-6
CDR3 DNA: TGTGCCACCAGTGATCGGAACTCTGGGGCCAACGTCCTGACTTTC
CDR3 protein: CATSDRNSGANVLTF

clone size: many
CDR3 length: 12
V gene: TRBV5-1
D gene: TRBD1
J gene: TRBJ2-5
CDR3 DNA: TGCGCCAGCCACAGGGGCGAGGAGACCCAGTACTTC
CDR3 protein: CASHRGEETQYF

clone size: .
CDR3 length: 16
V gene: TRBV4-1
D gene: TRBD2
J gene: TRBJ2-3
CDR3 DNA: TGCGCCAGCAGCCAGGGACTAGCGGGAGGGGGAGATACGCAGTATTTT
CDR3 protein: CASSQGLAGGGDTQYF

clone size: few
CDR3 length: 14
V gene: TRBV5-1
D gene: TRBD1
J gene: TRBJ1-2
CDR3 DNA: TGCGCCAGCAGCGTAACAGGGGGCGTTGTTGGCTACACCTTC
CDR3 protein: CASSVTGGVVGYTF

clone size: .
CDR3 length: 13
V gene: TRBV27
D gene: TRBD1
J gene: TRBJ2-1
CDR3 DNA: TGTGCCAGCAGGGACAGGCCTTACAATGAGCAGTTCTTC
CDR3 protein: CASRDRPYNEQFF

clone size: .
CDR3 length: 12
V gene: TRBV3-1
D gene: .
J gene: TRBJ1-1
CDR3 DNA: TGTGCCAGCAGCCAAGTCAGGAGTGAAGCTTTCTTT
CDR3 protein: CASSQVRSEAFF

clone size: few
CDR3 length: 13
V gene: TRBV20-1
D gene: .
J gene: TRBJ2-5
CDR3 DNA: TGCAGTGCTTCCTCAGGGGCGCTAGAGACCCAGTACTTC
CDR3 protein: CSASSGALETQYF

clone size: .
CDR3 length: 13
V gene: TRBV5-1
D gene: .
J gene: TRBJ2-5
CDR3 DNA: TGCGCCAGCAGTCTCAACCCCTGGGAGACCCAGTACTTC
CDR3 protein: CASSLNPWETQYF

clone size: few
CDR3 length: 15
V gene: TRBV29-1
D gene: TRBD2
J gene: TRBJ2-7
CDR3 DNA: TGCAGCGTTCAATTCTCGACTAGCTTGACGGGAGAGCAGTACTTC
CDR3 protein: CSVQFSTSLTGEQYF

clone size: few
CDR3 length: 19
V gene: TRBV10-3
D gene: TRBD2
J gene: TRBJ2-2
CDR3 DNA: TGTGCCATCAGTGAAGGGGGACTAGCGGGAGGCCCAAACACCGGGGAGCTGTTTTTT
CDR3 protein: CAISEGGLAGGPNTGELFF

clone size: many
CDR3 length: 15
V gene: TRBV5-1
D gene: .
J gene: TRBJ1-1
CDR3 DNA: TGCGCCAGCAGCTTGACAGGCCCCATGAACACTGAAGCTTTCTTT
CDR3 protein: CASSLTGPMNTEAFF

clone size: few
CDR3 length: 13
V gene: TRBV20-1
D gene: .
J gene: TRBJ2-7
CDR3 DNA: TGCAGTGCTAGAACGAGCAGACGCTACGAGCAGTACTTC
CDR3 protein: CSARTSRRYEQYF

clone size: few
CDR3 length: 15
V gene: TRBV20-1
D gene: TRBD2
J gene: TRBJ2-1
CDR3 DNA: TGCAGTGCTAGTCGATCGGGACTAGCGGGAGATGAGCAGTTCTTC
CDR3 protein: CSASRSGLAGDEQFF

clone size: .
CDR3 length: 14
V gene: TRBV7-6
D gene: TRBD2
J gene: TRBJ2-1
CDR3 DNA: TGTGCCAGCACCCAGCGGGAGGTTTCCAATGAGCAGTTCTTC
CDR3 protein: CASTQREVSNEQFF

clone size: .
CDR3 length: 15
V gene: TRBV15
D gene: .
J gene: TRBJ2-5
CDR3 DNA: TGTGCCACCAGCAGAGATCTTACGGGGAGAGAGACCCAGTACTTC
CDR3 protein: CATSRDLTGRETQYF

clone size: many
CDR3 length: 15
V gene: TRBV6-5
D gene: .
J gene: TRBJ2-3
CDR3 DNA: TGTGCCAGCAGTTACGGGCTAGCGAGCACAGATACGCAGTATTTT
CDR3 protein: CASSYGLASTDTQYF

clone size: .
CDR3 length: 14
V gene: TRBV6-1
D gene: .
J gene: TRBJ1-2
CDR3 DNA: TGTGCCAGCAGTGAAGGGAAGGGGGGATATGGCTACACCTTC
CDR3 protein: CASSEGKGGYGYTF

clone size: .
CDR3 length: 18
V gene: TRBV5-6
D gene: TRBD2
J gene: TRBJ2-5
CDR3 DNA: TGTGCCAGCAGCTCACCGACTAGCGGGAGTCCAACTAAAGAGACCCAGTACTTC
CDR3 protein: CASSSPTSGSPTKETQYF

clone size: few
CDR3 length: 17
V gene: TRBV11-2
D gene: TRBD1
J gene: TRBJ1-4
CDR3 DNA: TGTGCCAGCAGCTTAGGGGACCTCAGGGGGGATAATGAAAAACTGTTTTTT
CDR3 protein: CASSLGDLRGDNEKLFF

clone size: .
CDR3 length: 12
V gene: TRBV7-8
D gene: .
J gene: TRBJ2-7
CDR3 DNA: TGTGCCAGCAGCTCAATAAACTACGAGCAGTACTTC
CDR3 protein: CASSSINYEQYF

clone size: few
CDR3 length: 13
V gene: TRBV6-1
D gene: .
J gene: TRBJ2-1
CDR3 DNA: TGTGCCAGCAGCCCTAACCATAACAGCAAGCAGTTCTTC
CDR3 protein: CASSPNHNSKQFF

clone size: few
CDR3 length: 19
V gene: TRBV6-1
D gene: TRBD2
J gene: TRBJ2-1
CDR3 DNA: TGTGCCAGCAGTGAGTTCCCAATCGTAGCGGGTACCTCCTACAATGAGCAGTTCTTC
CDR3 protein: CASSEFPIVAGTSYNEQFF

clone size: many
CDR3 length: 15
V gene: TRBV12-3/TRBV12-4
D gene: TRBD2
J gene: TRBJ2-7
CDR3 DNA: TGTGCCAGCAGTCCCGAGGGACTAGCGGGAGACGAGCAGTACTTC
CDR3 protein: CASSPEGLAGDEQYF

clone size: .
CDR3 length: 13
V gene: TRBV5-1
D gene: .
J gene: TRBJ2-7
CDR3 DNA: TGCGCCAGCAGCTTTAACATGGGATACGAGCAGTACTTC
CDR3 protein: CASSFNMGYEQYF

clone size: .
CDR3 length: 13
V gene: TRBV7-7
D gene: .
J gene: TRBJ2-2
CDR3 DNA: TGTGCCAGCAGCTTAGACCAGACCGGGGAGCTGTTTTTT
CDR3 protein: CASSLDQTGELFF

clone size: many
CDR3 length: 16
V gene: TRBV12-3/TRBV12-4
D gene: TRBD2
J gene: TRBJ2-1
CDR3 DNA: TGTGCCAGCAGGGGACTAGCGGGAGTTCCCTACAATGAGCAGTTCTTC
CDR3 protein: CASRGLAGVPYNEQFF

clone size: .
CDR3 length: 14
V gene: TRBV27
D gene: .
J gene: TRBJ2-1
CDR3 DNA: TGTGCCAGCAGTTTCCGGGGGCCGCCGTATGAGCAGTTCTTC
CDR3 protein: CASSFRGPPYEQFF

clone size: .
CDR3 length: 17
V gene: TRBV20-1
D gene: .
J gene: TRBJ1-5
CDR3 DNA: TGCAGTGCTAGAGATTACCTGGACTCCGGTGGGAGTCAGCCCCAGCATTTT
CDR3 protein: CSARDYLDSGGSQPQHF

clone size: few
CDR3 length: 14
V gene: TRBV3-1
D gene: .
J gene: TRBJ1-2
CDR3 DNA: TGTGCCAGCAGCCAAGGGAGAGGTCGGGGTGGCTACACCTTC
CDR3 protein: CASSQGRGRGGYTF

clone size: few
CDR3 length: 16
V gene: TRBV20-1
D gene: TRBD1
J gene: TRBJ2-1
CDR3 DNA: TGCAGTGCTAGAGATCAAAGGACAGGGGGCTACAATGAGCAGTTCTTC
CDR3 protein: CSARDQRTGGYNEQFF

clone size: .
CDR3 length: 14
V gene: TRBV3-1
D gene: .
J gene: TRBJ2-1
CDR3 DNA: TGTGCCAGCAGCCAAGGGGGGGCTCTGGATGAGCAGTTCTTC
CDR3 protein: CASSQGGALDEQFF

clone size: .
CDR3 length: 14
V gene: TRBV9
D gene: TRBD1
J gene: TRBJ1-1
CDR3 DNA: TGTGCCAGCAGCACCACGACAGGGCGAGGCGAAGCTTTCTTT
CDR3 protein: CASSTTTGRGEAFF

clone size: few
CDR3 length: 15
V gene: TRBV7-2
D gene: .
J gene: TRBJ1-5
CDR3 DNA: TGTGCCAGCAGCTTGGACGTTCCTGGCAATCAGCCCCAGCATTTT
CDR3 protein: CASSLDVPGNQPQHF

clone size: .
CDR3 length: 14
V gene: TRBV20-1
D gene: .
J gene: TRBJ2-3
CDR3 DNA: TGCAGTGCTAGCGGACCGCCTAGCACAGATACGCAGTATTTT
CDR3 protein: CSASGPPSTDTQYF

clone size: few
CDR3 length: 17
V gene: TRBV11-1
D gene: .
J gene: TRBJ1-1
CDR3 DNA: TGTGCCAGCAGCCGAGAAAGGGGGGCCCCAACGAGCACTGAAGCTTTCTTT
CDR3 protein: CASSRERGAPTSTEAFF

clone size: .
CDR3 length: 17
V gene: TRBV7-2
D gene: TRBD1
J gene: TRBJ2-1
CDR3 DNA: TGTGCCAGCAGCTCGGACACGGGACAGGGGACCTACAATGAGCAGTTCTTC
CDR3 protein: CASSSDTGQGTYNEQFF

clone size: few
CDR3 length: 14
V gene: TRBV21-1
D gene: .
J gene: TRBJ1-4
CDR3 DNA: TGTGCCAGCACCACAGGGTTTTGGATAGAAAAACTGTTTTTT
CDR3 protein: CASTTGFWIEKLFF

clone size: few
CDR3 length: 13
V gene: TRBV28
D gene: .
J gene: TRBJ1-5
CDR3 DNA: TGTGCCACTAAGGAGGGGAGTCATCAGCCCCAGCATTTT
CDR3 protein: CATKEGSHQPQHF

clone size: few
CDR3 length: 13
V gene: TRBV7-2
D gene: TRBD1
J gene: TRBJ2-7
CDR3 DNA: TGTGCCAGCAGCCAAAGACAGGGAGCCGAGCAGTACTTC
CDR3 protein: CASSQRQGAEQYF

clone size: many
CDR3 length: 15
V gene: TRBV5-1
D gene: .
J gene: TRBJ2-1
CDR3 DNA: TGCGCCAGCAGCTTGGGGTCAGCTTCCTACAATGAGCAGTTCTTC
CDR3 protein: CASSLGSASYNEQFF